This passage covers 30 T cell receptor beta chains from one sample sequenced in a study of T-cell memory formation after mild COVID-19. TCRdb called the 5' RACE reads again in MiXCR, with one record for every CDR3 protein. The data show 470,000 or so distinct CDR3 sequences, with about 19% seen just once and around 9.2% held by the top ten. Sequenced input: PBMCs or a T cell subset sorted from them (not recorded which). These receptors all come from an adult woman who had mild COVID-19 (a few samples of this study predate the infection). Cell type and time point are not known.

This clonotype occurred a few times. The genes are TRBV12-3 or TRBV12-4 and TRBJ2-1; D is possibly TRBD1 or TRBD2 (5 bases each). Trimming left V 5 bases short and J 11 bases short, with 13 bases between. The CDR3 has 12 amino acids. This CDR3 is CASSPGPVKQFF. The CDR3 DNA is TGTGCCAGCAGTCCGGGACCAGTAAAGCAGTTCTTC.

The rearrangement links TRBV20-1 to TRBJ2-5; possibly TRBD2 for D (6 bases). Germline V gives CDR1 DFQATT, CDR2 SNEGSKA (reference sequence). CDR3 length equals 13 residues. Trimming took off 5 bases at V and 2 bases at J, with 12 bases between the two ends. The CDR3 spells CSARGTYQETQYF. In DNA form, the CDR3 reads TGCAGTGCTCGGGGGACTTATCAAGAGACCCAGTACTTC.

This clonotype came up a few times. The chain uses TRBV7-9 and TRBJ2-5; 8 bases fit TRBD2. V gave up 8 bases and J gave up 9 bases; unmatched junction bases: 14. There are 14 residues in the CDR3. Germline V CDR1 and CDR2: SEHNR, FQNEAQ (reference sequence). The CDR3 region is CASGQDPTGGAQYF. The CDR3 nucleotides are TGTGCCAGCGGCCAAGACCCGACCGGGGGGGCCCAGTACTTC.

V gene TRBV20-1 combines with J gene TRBJ2-2, with 8 bases fitting TRBD2. The CDR3 totals 15 residues. With V trimmed by 1 base and J by 7 bases, 8 bases remained unmatched. Germline loops: CDR1 DFQATT, CDR2 SNEGSKA (reference sequence). CDR3 loop: CSARGTGGPIGELFF. CDR3 DNA sequence: TGCAGTGCTAGAGGGACGGGGGGGCCGATCGGGGAGCTGTTTTTT.

The sample holds many counts of this clonotype. This sequence joins TRBV4-2 and TRBJ1-2; D gene ambiguous. The V end was cut by 5 bases, the J end by 2 bases, with 15 bases between. In germline, CDR1 is LGHNA, CDR2 YNFKEQ. CDR3 length equals 15 residues. This CDR3 is CASSGLGERNYGYTF. The CDR3 coding sequence is TGTGCCAGCAGCGGTCTCGGGGAGAGAAACTATGGCTACACCTTC.

The chain is built from TRBV6-1 and TRBJ2-5, with 7 nucleotides matching TRBD2. Germline CDR1 reads MNHNS; CDR2 reads SASEGT. The J segment lost 5 bases and the V segment lost 6 bases, leaving 6 bases of the junction unmatched. The CDR3 runs 13 residues. DNA of the CDR3: TGTGCCAGCAGCCCTAGCGGTTCGGAGACCCAGTACTTC. Translated: CASSPSGSETQYF.

V and J are TRBV5-1 and TRBJ2-2, with D hard to call. Germline V lookup: CDR1 SGHRS, CDR2 YFSETQ. V was cut by 4 bases and J by 4 bases, with 8 bases left in between. This CDR3 spans 13 amino acids. The CDR3 is CASSPDPTGELFF. CDR3 nucleotide sequence: TGCGCCAGCAGCCCAGACCCCACCGGGGAGCTGTTTTTT.

The table lists this clonotype with a few counts. The genes are TRBV24-1 and TRBJ2-3; 9 bases are shared with TRBD1. The CDR3 consists of 16 residues. Trimming removed 3 bases from V and 2 bases from J; junction bases left unmatched: 5. In germline, CDR1 is KGHDR, CDR2 SFDVKD. Here the CDR3 DNA reads TGTGCCACCAGTGATGCCACAGGGGGCGTCACAGATACGCAGTATTTT. It specifies CATSDATGGVTDTQYF.

V and J are TRBV7-2 and TRBJ2-2; no clear D. Germline V gene lookup returns CDR1 SGHTA and CDR2 FQGNSA. V was shortened by 6 bases and J by 4 bases, with 18 bases between the two germline ends. The CDR3 extends over 16 amino acids. The CDR3 DNA reads as TGTGCCAGCAGTTGGGATCCAAACGCCTTCACCGGGGAGCTGTTTTTT. Translating gives CASSWDPNAFTGELFF.

The chain employs TRBV14 and TRBJ2-1; TRBD1 matches 12 bases. Germline trimming cut 4 bases from V and 8 bases from J; bases unmatched to any gene: 6. This CDR3 is 15 amino acids long. Germline-derived CDR1 and CDR2 are SGHDN and FVKESK. Here the CDR3 reads CASSRPGQGAYEQFF. As DNA, the CDR3 is TGTGCCAGCAGCCGACCGGGACAGGGGGCCTATGAGCAGTTCTTC. Full variable domain (outside the CDR3, taken from reference TRBV14 and TRBJ2-1): EAGVTQFPSHSVIEKGQTVTLRCDPISGHDNLYWYRRVMGKEIKFLLHFVKESKQDESGMPNNRFLAERTGGTYSTLKVQPAELEDSGVYFCASSRPGQGAYEQFFGPGTRLTVL.

The rearrangement links TRBV7-9 to TRBJ2-7; perhaps TRBD1 as D (6 bases). The germline V and J ends were trimmed by 4 bases and 2 bases, with 15 bases remaining between them. Germline assignment: CDR1 SEHNR and CDR2 FQNEAQ (reference sequence). This CDR3 region has 15 residues. The CDR3 sequence: CASSSNRVQPYEQYF. CDR3 coding DNA: TGTGCCAGCAGCTCGAACAGGGTCCAACCCTACGAGCAGTACTTC.

The chain recombines TRBV6-2 or TRBV6-3 with TRBJ2-6; 7 bases match TRBD1. Trimming cost V 6 bases and J 1 base; bases outside gene matches: 9. CDR3 length: 17 residues. The germline V gene encodes CDR1 MNHEY and CDR2 SVGEGT. CDR3 DNA sequence: TGTGCCAGCAGCCAGACAGGGATTGGGTCTGGGGCCAACGTCCTGACTTTC. This sequence encodes CASSQTGIGSGANVLTF.

The chain links TRBV7-9 to TRBJ2-5, with D possibly being TRBD1 (5 bases). The CDR3 covers 12 residues. CDR1 SEHNR and CDR2 FQNEAQ come from the germline V gene (reference sequence). Trimming cost V 6 bases and J 7 bases, with 12 bases left between them. CDR3 DNA: TGTGCCAGCAGTATCCCCCAGGGGACCCAGTACTTC. Protein: CASSIPQGTQYF.

This clonotype was seen a few times. The chain links TRBV7-7 to TRBJ2-2, with 7 bases lining up with TRBD1. J lost 5 bases, V lost 3 bases, and 6 bases had no gene match. The CDR3 is 15 amino acids. Per germline, CDR1 SSHAT and CDR2 FNYEAQ (reference sequence). CDR3 DNA sequence: TGTGCCAGCAGCTTTGAGGGGGCGCGGACCGGGGAGCTGTTTTTT. It yields the protein CASSFEGARTGELFF.

The V and J genes are TRBV5-1 and TRBJ2-1; 11 nucleotides match TRBD2. The CDR3 length is 17 residues. V was clipped by 4 bases and J by 2 bases; unmatched bases: 8. The germline V gene encodes CDR1 SGHRS and CDR2 YFSETQ. As DNA, the CDR3 is TGCGCCAGCAGCCCCGGACTAGCGGGTACTACCTACAATGAGCAGTTCTTC. Translation gives CASSPGLAGTTYNEQFF.

Only a few counts were recorded for this clonotype. J is TRBJ2-3 and V is TRBV6-1, with unresolved D. The germline V gene encodes CDR1 MNHNS and CDR2 SASEGT. CDR3 size: 14 residues. Trimming took 6 bases from V and 1 from J, leaving 11 bases between them. The CDR3 here is CASSERGGTDTQYF. Here the CDR3 DNA reads TGTGCCAGCAGCGAACGAGGTGGCACAGATACGCAGTATTTT.

This clonotype was recorded a few times. V is TRBV7-9 and J is TRBJ2-1; D remains ambiguous. Germline lookup yields CDR1 SEHNR and CDR2 FQNEAQ (reference sequence). The CDR3 loop spans 12 amino acids. V was pared by 3 bases and J by 7 bases, with 7 bases between. Written as DNA, the CDR3 is TGTGCCAGCAGCTTTAGGTCAAATGAGCAGTTCTTC. This encodes CASSFRSNEQFF.

This clonotype came up a few times. The chain is built from TRBV7-9 and TRBJ1-5; no reliable D call. The CDR3 covers 14 residues. From germline, CDR1 is SEHNR and CDR2 FQNEAQ (reference sequence). With 4 bases removed from V and 4 bases from J, the gap between germline ends came to 11 bases. The chain's CDR3 is CASSSEDWNQPQHF. The CDR3 DNA sequence: TGTGCCAGCAGCTCGGAGGACTGGAATCAGCCCCAGCATTTT.

This clonotype was seen a few times. This chain connects TRBV28 to TRBJ1-1; the D gene is possibly TRBD1 (5 bases). CDR3 length equals 13 residues. Germline-derived CDR1 and CDR2 are MDHEN and SYDVKM. The V gene lost 6 bases and the J gene lost 4 bases, with 12 bases spanning the gap. The CDR3 nucleotides are TGTGCCAGCAGGCCGGGACGGAGCACTGAAGCTTTCTTT. Amino acids: CASRPGRSTEAFF.

The rearrangement links TRBV5-1 to TRBJ1-2; 8 bases map to TRBD1. The junction had 8 bases not matched to a gene; V was cut back by 2 bases and J by 8 bases. The CDR3 extends over 14 amino acids. CDR1 SGHRS and CDR2 YFSETQ come from the germline V gene. This CDR3 reads CASSFGQGNHGYTF. As DNA, the CDR3 is TGCGCCAGCAGCTTTGGACAGGGAAATCACGGCTACACCTTC.

This clonotype was observed a handful of times. The chain is built from TRBV20-1 and TRBJ1-1; possibly TRBD1 for D (5 bases). The CDR3 has 15 amino acids. Germline V gene lookup returns CDR1 DFQATT and CDR2 SNEGSKA (reference sequence). V shed 0 bases and J shed 5 bases, with 16 bases lying between them. CDR3 region: CSARDRSGGLTEAFF. The CDR3, as DNA: TGCAGTGCTAGAGATCGTAGTGGGGGTCTGACTGAAGCTTTCTTT.

This clonotype was seen a handful of times. The rearrangement uses TRBV4-1 and TRBJ2-2; D is tentatively TRBD1 or TRBD2 (5 bases each). This CDR3 has 14 residues. V was cut by 6 bases and J by 0 bases, with 8 bases left in between. Germline CDR1 and CDR2: MGHRA and YSYEKL. The CDR3 coding sequence is TGCGCCAGCAGGGGGGTCGCGAACACCGGGGAGCTGTTTTTT. It encodes CASRGVANTGELFF.

The sample holds a few counts of this clonotype. The chain carries TRBV3-1 and TRBJ1-2; 7 bases fit TRBD1. The V gene end was trimmed by 4 bases and the J gene end by 2 bases; junction bases not matched to a gene: 7. Germline CDR1 and CDR2: LGHDT and YNNKEL (reference sequence). There are 15 residues in the CDR3. The CDR3 DNA sequence: TGTGCCAGCAGCCGGACAGGTCCTGCCAACTATGGCTACACCTTC. It translates to CASSRTGPANYGYTF. The complete variable domain, with remaining parts taken from reference TRBV3-1 and TRBJ1-2, reads DTAVSQTPKYLVTQMGNDKSIKCEQNLGHDTMYWYKQDSKKFLKIMFSYNNKELIINETVPNRFSPKSPDKAHLNLHINSLELGDSAVYFCASSRTGPANYGYTFGSGTRLTVV.

The chain joins TRBV7-2 to TRBJ2-3; D gene uncertain. CDR1 and CDR2 from the germline V gene are SGHTA and FQGNSA. V lost 5 bases and J 3 bases, leaving 9 bases between the germline ends. There are 13 residues in the CDR3. CDR3 DNA sequence: TGTGCCAGCAGCCGCCCAGAGACAGATACGCAGTATTTT. Amino acid sequence: CASSRPETDTQYF.

This clonotype has more than one count but fewer than ten. The rearrangement joins TRBV7-9 to TRBJ2-7, with TRBD2 matching over 10 bases. In germline, CDR1 is SEHNR, CDR2 FQNEAQ (reference sequence). This CDR3 has 16 amino acids. V lost 5 bases and J lost 3; bases outside the gene matches: 10. CDR3 region: CASSPYSGRRDYEQYF. The DNA of the CDR3 is TGTGCCAGCAGCCCCTATAGCGGGAGGCGGGACTACGAGCAGTACTTC.

The genes are TRBV9 and TRBJ2-1, with 10 bases lining up with TRBD2. Per germline, CDR1 SGDLS and CDR2 YYNGEE. The CDR3 consists of 15 residues. V dropped 3 bases and J dropped 2; count of bases not matched to a gene: 2. CDR3 sequence: CASSGGLAAYNEQFF. In DNA, the CDR3 is TGTGCCAGCAGCGGTGGACTAGCGGCCTACAATGAGCAGTTCTTC.

The CDR3 DNA reads as TGTGCCAGCAGCTTGGGGGAAAGGAACACTGAAGCTTTCTTT. Translating it yields CASSLGERNTEAFF. This chain joins TRBV11-3 and TRBJ1-1, with a weak D call TRBD1 (5 bases). Germline V lookup: CDR1 SGHNT, CDR2 YENEEA. The CDR3 has 14 amino acids. Trimming cost V 3 bases and J 1 base, with 9 bases left between them. Full variable domain (rest looked up from reference TRBV11-3 and TRBJ1-1): EAGVVQSPRYKIIEKKQPVAFWCNPISGHNTLYWYLQNLGQGPELLIRYENEEAVDDSQLPKDRFSAERLKGVDSTLKIQPAELGDSAVYLCASSLGERNTEAFFGQGTRLTVV.

This sequence joins TRBV7-9 and TRBJ2-7, with TRBD1 identical over 11 bases. Germline assignment: CDR1 SEHNR and CDR2 FQNEAQ (reference sequence). The CDR3 loop spans 17 amino acids. V lost 2 bases to trimming and J lost 2 bases; unmatched junction nucleotides: 8. CDR3 amino acids: CASSLIPGQGVTYEQYF. CDR3 nucleotide sequence: TGTGCCAGCAGCTTAATTCCGGGACAGGGGGTTACCTACGAGCAGTACTTC.

This clonotype was seen only a few times. The genes are TRBV6-5 and TRBJ2-7; maybe TRBD1 (6 bases). V was shortened by 6 bases and J by 0 bases, with 15 bases between the two germline ends. In germline, CDR1 is MNHEY, CDR2 SVGAGI. The CDR3 spans 15 residues. The CDR3 region has the DNA TGTGCCAGCAGCAAGCCCAGGGGCAGCTCCTACGAGCAGTACTTC. This sequence encodes CASSKPRGSSYEQYF.

V is TRBV6-6 and J is TRBJ2-5, with 9 bases fitting TRBD2. The germline V gene encodes CDR1 MNHNY and CDR2 SVGAGI (reference sequence). The CDR3 spans 15 residues. J gave up 1 base and V 5 bases, and 5 bases lay outside the gene matches. CDR3 sequence reads: CASSVSGRSQETQYF. In DNA, the CDR3 is TGTGCCAGCAGTGTCAGCGGGAGGAGCCAAGAGACCCAGTACTTC.